This TCR beta chain was identified in a study of CD8 T cells in Susac syndrome. The CDR3 runs 12 residues. Per germline, CDR1 MNHEY and CDR2 SVGAGI. The V gene lost 6 bases and the J gene lost 7 bases, with 12 bases spanning the gap. TEMRA cells were FACS-enriched, with CD8+ and CD4+ T cells isolated negatively. It was with random hexamers that roughly 0.45 to 1 ug RNA was reverse transcribed. TCRdb redid the calling of the immunoSEQ multiplex PCR reads with MiXCR, one entry per CDR3 protein. This sample has 170,000 or so distinct CDR3 sequences, with 85% to 95% found just once. The receptor comes from a human donor with multiple sclerosis. The rearrangement links TRBV6-5 to TRBJ1-1; D not resolved. Sequencing input: CD8+ T cells from PBMCs. The CDR3, as DNA: TGTGCCAGCAGGTCGGGCACCCATGAAGCTTTCTTT. It specifies CASRSGTHEAFF.